Listed below are T cell receptor beta chains from one sample, sequenced in a study of tumor and adjacent non-tumor tissue in lung cancer. A single record per CDR3 protein comes from TCRdb applying MiXCR to the multiplex PCR reads. This table has about 98,000 distinct CDR3 sequences, 80% appearing once. The specimen was distant non-tumor lung tissue. The receptors were gathered from a man in his sixties with small cell lung cancer. The CDR3 runs from the conserved cysteine through the conserved F or W. The D gene is left open where the match is weak. The size of a clone is reported for some rows only, either as once, few or many, or as a class for expanded clones.

>.|.|TRBJ2-1|TRBV12-3/TRBV12-4
CASIRRQGISEQFF
TGTGCCAGCATAAGGAGGCAGGGAATTAGTGAGCAGTTCTTC
>.|.|TRBJ2-5|TRBV29-1
CGVPGQCGETQYF
TGCGGCGTCCCAGGACAGTGTGGAGAGACCCAGTACTTC
>TRBD1|.|TRBJ2-1|TRBV29-1
CSAQGGTGGSEQLF
TGTAGCGCCCAAGGGGGTACAGGGGGCAGTGAGCAGTTATTC
>.|.|TRBJ2-2|TRBV4-1
CASTQYDRNTWELFF
TGCGCCAGCACCCAATACGACAGAAACACCTGGGAGCTGTTTTTT
>.|.|TRBJ2-3|TRBV24-1
CATSEEDTQYF
TGTGCCACCAGTGAAGAGGATACGCAGTATTTT
>.|once|TRBJ1-1|TRBV12-3/TRBV12-4
CTSRSNIPPGRDTEAFF
TGCACCAGCAGATCCAACATCCCGCCAGGGAGGGACACTGAAGCTTTCTTT
>.|.|TRBJ1-1|TRBV6-1
CASSALERRNTEAFF
TGTGCCAGCAGTGCCTTGGAACGGAGGAACACTGAAGCTTTCTTT
>.|.|TRBJ2-1|TRBV20-1
CSAKHNGQFF
TGCAGTGCTAAGCACAATGGGCAGTTCTTC
>.|.|TRBJ2-5|TRBV5-1
CASSSRGGKTQYF
TGTGCCAGCAGTTCCAGGGGAGGGAAGACCCAGTACTTC
>.|few|TRBJ1-2|TRBV29-1
CSVATGGLGYGCTF
.
>TRBD2|.|TRBJ2-1|TRBV11-2
CDSSPRLAGGQYEQYF
TGTGACAGCAGCCCTAGACTAGCGGGAGGGCAATATGAGCAGTATTTC
>.|.|TRBJ2-1|TRBV12-3/TRBV12-4
CACSQRGGYNEQFF
TGTGCGTGCAGCCAGAGGGGCGGCTACAATGAGCAGTTCTTC
>.|.|TRBJ2-5|TRBV6-5
CASNSQGTQETQYF
TGTGCCAGCAATTCCCAGGGGACCCAAGAGACCCAATACTTC
>TRBD2|once|TRBJ2-2|TRBV12-3/TRBV12-4
CASNLGTSASGELFF
TGTGCCAGCAATCTCGGGACTAGCGCGTCCGGGGAGCTGTTTTTT
>.|.|TRBJ2-2|TRBV24-1
CATSDQPGYLDTRELFF
TGTGCCACCAGTGATCAACCGGGATACCTAGACACCCGGGAGCTGTTTTTT
>.|.|TRBJ2-3|TRBV4-1
CAIVGLGAADTQYF
TGCGCCATCGTAGGGCTGGGGGCGGCAGATACGCAGTATTTT
>.|.|TRBJ2-7|TRBV11-2
CASPKWQGDKEQYF
TGTGCCAGTCCTAAGTGGCAGGGCGACAAGGAGCAGTACTTC
>TRBD1|.|TRBJ2-7|TRBV6-1
CASSQPGQGATYERYF
TGTGCCAGCAGCCAACCTGGACAGGGGGCAACCTACGAGCGATACTTT
>TRBD2|.|TRBJ2-5|TRBV5-4
CASSLAARSGTQETQYF
TGTGCCAGCAGCTTGGCCGCGCGAAGCGGGACGCAAGAGACCCAGTACTTC
>.|.|TRBJ2-7|TRBV6-5
CVSGNGGVTCYEQYF
TGTGTCAGCGGCAATGGGGGAGTCACTTGCTACGAGCAGTACTTC
>.|.|TRBJ2-3|TRBV29-1
CSVEKGMADTQYF
TGCAGCGTTGAAAAGGGAATGGCAGATACGCAGTATTTT
>.|few|TRBJ2-1|TRBV11-3
CASSSRGIDNGQSF
TGTGCCAGCAGCTCCCGCGGGATAGACAATGGGCAGTCCTTC
>TRBD2|many|TRBJ2-5|TRBV5-1
CASSLGLAGPQETQYF
TGCGCCAGCAGCTTGGGGCTAGCGGGACCCCAAGAGACCCAGTACTTC
>TRBD2|.|TRBJ2-1|TRBV6-5
CASRLIGTSFLDSEQFF
TGTGCCAGCAGGCTAATCGGGACTAGCTTTCTTGACAGTGAGCAGTTCTTC
>.|once|TRBJ2-3|TRBV7-8
CASSLGVEPASTDRQYF
TGTGCCAGCAGCTTAGGGGTGGAGCCCGCTAGCACAGATAGGCAGTATTTT
>TRBD2|.|TRBJ2-5|TRBV5-6
CASSRPRTSIQTQYF
TGTGCCAGCAGCCGACCCAGGACTAGCATCCAGACCCAGTACTTC
>.|once|TRBJ1-2|TRBV20-1
CNAAGQAGFYGYTF
TGCAATGCTGCGGGGCAGGCCGGGTTCTATGGCTACACCTTT
>TRBD2|.|TRBJ2-1|TRBV5-1
CASATQAGDYNDQFF
TGCGCCAGCGCAACTCAAGCGGGAGACTACAATGACCAGTTCTTT
>.|.|TRBJ2-5|TRBV11-2
CASSLRLVKYQETQYF
TGTGCCAGCAGTTTAAGGCTAGTGAAGTACCAAGAGACCCAGTACTTC
>.|.|TRBJ2-1|TRBV11-2
CAGIFVLNNEQFF
TGTGCCGGCATCTTCGTTCTCAACAATGAGCAGTTCTTC
>.|.|TRBJ2-2|TRBV12-3/TRBV12-4
CTSSSGSPNTGELFF
TGTACCAGCAGTTCCGGGTCCCCCAACACCGGGGAGTTGTTTTTT
>.|.|TRBJ2-1|TRBV5-4
CASSLGRGCYNEQFF
TGTGCCAGCAGCTTGGGGAGAGGTTGTTACAATGAGCAGTTCTTC
>.|many|TRBJ2-3|TRBV12-3/TRBV12-4
CASSQTDTQYF
TGTGCCAGCAGTCAGACAGATACGCAGTATTTT
>.|.|TRBJ2-5|TRBV20-1
CNARAGGKETQYF
TGCAATGCTAGAGCAGGAGGGAAAGAGACCCAGTACTTC
>.|.|TRBJ2-2|TRBV12-3/TRBV12-4
CACSLAVGSPTGELFF
TGTGCCTGCAGTTTAGCGGTAGGGAGTCCAACTGGGGAGCTGTTTTTT
>.|.|TRBJ1-2|TRBV5-4
CASSLRAGSWKDGYTF
TGTGCCAGCAGCTTGCGAGCAGGCTCATGGAAAGATGGCTACACCTTC
>.|.|TRBJ1-2|TRBV6-5
CASTPVAGMGNYGYTF
TGTGCCAGCACCCCCGTCGCCGGGATGGGGAACTATGGCTACACCTTC
>.|.|TRBJ2-1|TRBV12-3/TRBV12-4
CTSSSGTEHNEQFF
TGTACTAGCAGCTCCGGGACAGAGCACAATGAGCAGTTCTTC
>TRBD2|.|TRBJ2-1|TRBV6-5
CAGSYSIWGLAYNKQFF
TGTGCCGGCAGTTACTCGATCTGGGGACTAGCGTACAATAAGCAGTTCTTC
>.|.|TRBJ1-2|TRBV4-1
CASIQPDSVYGYSF
TGCGCCAGCATCCAACCGGACAGCGTCTATGGCTACTCCTTC